The present T cell receptor (beta chain) was sequenced within a study of radiotherapy plus CTLA-4 blockade in lung cancer. Overall study: In about 20% of patients, objective responses were seen; approximately 30% had disease control.

In chemo-refractory metastatic non-small-cell lung cancer, patients got ipilimumab CTLA-4 blockade together with focal radiation. Study-level results: Tumor-derived TCR clones expanded in blood after radiotherapy plus ipilimumab.

Using immunoSEQ multiplex PCR, the repertoire was profiled, and TCRdb retains in-frame clones only, with some absent. The sample records around 99,000 clones, about 86% being singletons. With regard to this clone: What it recognizes is unknown.

The TCR comes from a human donor with non-small cell lung cancer that progressed on radiotherapy plus ipilimumab. The source material was peripheral blood, sampled from a patient treated with radiotherapy plus ipilimumab.

The CDR3 DNA is TGTGCCAGCAGTCACGGACTAGCGGGAGTATTAGATACGCAGTATTTT. Encoded protein: CASSHGLAGVLDTQYF. The chain uses TRBV5-4 and TRBJ2-3; TRBD2 matches 13 bases. This CDR3 spans 16 amino acids. Germline V CDR1 and CDR2: SGHNT, YYREEE (reference sequence). The V segment lost 5 bases and the J segment 5 bases; nucleotides outside the gene matches: 8.